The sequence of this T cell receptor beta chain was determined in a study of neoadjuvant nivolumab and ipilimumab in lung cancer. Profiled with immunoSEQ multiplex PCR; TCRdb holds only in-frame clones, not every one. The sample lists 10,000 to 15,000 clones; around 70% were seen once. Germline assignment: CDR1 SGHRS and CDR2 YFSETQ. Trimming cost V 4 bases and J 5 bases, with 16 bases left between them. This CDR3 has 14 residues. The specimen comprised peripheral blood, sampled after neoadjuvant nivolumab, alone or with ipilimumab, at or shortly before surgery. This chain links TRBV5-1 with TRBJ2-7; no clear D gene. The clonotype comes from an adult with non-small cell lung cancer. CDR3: CASSTEPIANEQYF. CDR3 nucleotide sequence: TGCGCCAGCAGCACAGAACCCATCGCCAACGAGCAGTACTTC.